Listed below are T cell receptor beta chains from one sample, sequenced in a study of blood T cell repertoires in COVID-19. Profiling relied on immunoSEQ multiplex PCR, and the TCRdb table lists in-frame clones only, not all of them. Seen here are 150,000 to 200,000 clones, about 88% observed once, and the top ten hold roughly 9%. Sequenced: PBMCs or T cells enriched from blood (not recorded which). These receptors originate from a young woman who had recovered from COVID-19. Each CDR3 is given with its conserved first and last residue. D genes are given only for firm matches. Where a row states a size, it is once, few, many or the class of an expanded clone; other rows omit it.

j_gene | v_gene | abundance | d_gene | CDR3nt | CDR3aa
TRBJ1-1 | TRBV18 | NA | NA | TGTGCCAGCTCACCTAATCCCCCGAACACTGAAGCTTTCTTT | CASSPNPPNTEAFF
TRBJ1-5 | TRBV28 | NA | NA | TGTGCCAGCAGTTCCACAGGGTCGAATCAGCCCCAGCATTTT | CASSSTGSNQPQHF
TRBJ1-3 | TRBV30 | NA | NA | TGTGCCTGGACCCCAGGTATCTCTGGAAACACCATATATTTT | CAWTPGISGNTIYF
TRBJ1-6 | TRBV18 | NA | NA | TGTGCCAGCTCACCAATCGGGGGAGGGGATTCACCCCTCCACTTT | CASSPIGGGDSPLHF
TRBJ2-1 | TRBV19 | NA | TRBD2 | TGTGCCAGCCAGACTAGCGGGGGGGCCCCCTACAATGAGCAGTTCTTC | CASQTSGGAPYNEQFF
TRBJ1-1 | TRBV10-3 | NA | NA | TGTGCCATCCGAGGCGCCGGGAGCACTGAAGCTTTCTTT | CAIRGAGSTEAFF
TRBJ1-3 | TRBV6-5 | NA | NA | TGTGCCAGCACCAGAATAACATCAGGAAACACCATATATTTT | CASTRITSGNTIYF
TRBJ2-1 | TRBV30 | NA | NA | TGTGCCTGGAGTGCGGGAACCCCTAACATTCTCTACAATGAGCAGTTCTTC | CAWSAGTPNILYNEQFF
TRBJ1-5 | TRBV5-5 | NA | NA | TGTGCCAGCAGCTGGGAGTCTGATCAGCCCCAGCATTTT | CASSWESDQPQHF
TRBJ2-3 | TRBV3-1/TRBV3-2 | NA | TRBD2 | TGTGCCAGCAGCCAAGCTAGCGGGACCGGGCATACGCAGTATTTT | CASSQASGTGHTQYF
TRBJ2-1 | TRBV30 | NA | TRBD2 | TGTGCCTGGAACCTCGGGACTAGCGGGACCAATGAGCAGTTCTTC | CAWNLGTSGTNEQFF
TRBJ2-5 | TRBV29-1 | NA | NA | TGCAGCGTTGGACTAGCAGGGGCACCGACCCAGTACTTC | CSVGLAGAPTQYF
TRBJ2-2 | TRBV11-2 | few | TRBD2 | TGTGCCAGCAGCTTAGTGAGGCTAGCGGGACGCACCGGGGAGCTGTTTTTT | CASSLVRLAGRTGELFF
TRBJ2-7 | TRBV6-5 | NA | TRBD1 | TGTGCCAGCAGTTATACAGGGGATGGTTACGAGCAGTACTTC | CASSYTGDGYEQYF
TRBJ2-7 | TRBV28 | NA | NA | TGTGCCAGCAGTTTATTGGATGGGTTAGACTCCGAGCAGTACTTC | CASSLLDGLDSEQYF
TRBJ2-7 | TRBV6-2/TRBV6-3 | NA | NA | TGTGCCAGCAGTTACTCACGCGAAATGGACGAGCAGTACTTC | CASSYSREMDEQYF
TRBJ1-2 | TRBV29-1 | NA | NA | TGCAGCGTTGAAATCGGGGGCTATGGCTACACCTTC | CSVEIGGYGYTF
TRBJ2-7 | TRBV19 | NA | TRBD2 | TGTGCCAGTAGTATAGCAAGACTAGCGGGAGGAGGAAGTGAGCAGTACTTC | CASSIARLAGGGSEQYF
TRBJ1-2 | TRBV18 | few | NA | TGTGCCAGCTCACCGCCTGGGACACCTAACTATGGCTACACCTTC | CASSPPGTPNYGYTF
TRBJ2-1 | TRBV18 | NA | TRBD2 | TGTGCCAGCTCACCCAACAGAGGGCTAGCGGGAATTGAGCAGTTCTTC | CASSPNRGLAGIEQFF
TRBJ2-7 | TRBV28 | NA | TRBD2 | TGTGCCAGCAGACCTCTAGCGGGGACCTACGAGCAGTACTTC | CASRPLAGTYEQYF
TRBJ2-1 | TRBV11-3 | NA | TRBD2 | TGTGCCAGCAGCCCCAGGGACTATTCCTACAATGAGCAGTTCTTC | CASSPRDYSYNEQFF